A few counts support the clone carrying this T cell receptor (beta chain). The antigen is not known. Unmatched junction bases numbered 4, after V lost 3 bases and J lost 4 bases. Germline lookup yields CDR1 SGHRS and CDR2 YFSETQ. CDR3 length: 16 amino acids. The sample belongs to a study of beta chain features in type 1 diabetes. The wider study: Across every sample, almost 110,000,000 sorted cells were examined in total.

The isolated RNA, all of it, was reverse transcribed, so expressed TCRB transcripts were what got sequenced. Sequencing was performed with immunoSEQ multiplex PCR; in TCRdb, only in-frame clones are kept and a portion is missing. The data contain roughly 330,000 clones, about 13% of them singletons. The study, taken as a whole, reports: People with Type 1 diabetes carried modestly yet significantly shorter TCRB CDR3s in all four CD4+ subsets. For patients, the naive, central memory and Treg TCRB repertoires appeared more alike than for healthy donors.

This sequence was found in a woman aged 18-35 years with type 1 diabetes. This chain uses TRBV5-1 with TRBJ2-3; TRBD2 matches 14 bases. Material for sequencing was naive CD4+ T cells from blood. The CDR3 here is CASSYPGLAGADTQYF. The CDR3 DNA reads TGCGCCAGCAGCTATCCGGGACTAGCGGGAGCAGATACGCAGTATTTT.